This is a list of T cell receptor beta chains from one sample in a study of T cells in Graves' hyperthyroidism and ophthalmopathy. Each CDR3 protein is one row after TCRdb ran MiXCR on the multiplex PCR reads. In the table there are 500,000 to 600,000 distinct CDR3 sequences, around 46% of which are singletons. The sequenced material came from peripheral blood or thyroid tissue (not recorded which). These receptors were obtained from a woman aged 18-29 years with Graves' hyperthyroidism. The CDR3 runs from the conserved cysteine through the conserved F or W. A D gene is named only where the DNA matches it firmly. Clone size is given for some rows only: seen once, a few or many times, or a class if the clone is expanded.

V	D	size	J	CDR3	DNA
TRBV5-1	NA	many	TRBJ2-2	CASSLPQGHGELFF	TGCGCCAGCAGCTTGCCCCAGGGTCACGGGGAGCTGTTTTTT
TRBV7-9	NA	NA	TRBJ1-4	CASSLGFNEKLFF	TGTGCCAGCAGCTTAGGGTTTAATGAAAAACTGTTTTTT
TRBV12-3/TRBV12-4	NA	many	TRBJ2-2	CASSLAHNTGELFF	TGTGCCAGCAGTTTAGCGCATAACACCGGGGAGCTGTTTTTT
TRBV24-1	TRBD1	NA	TRBJ2-7	CATSDPGTGGYEQYF	TGTGCCACCAGTGATCCCGGGACAGGGGGCTACGAGCAGTACTTC
TRBV7-9	NA	many	TRBJ1-4	CASSLGLDREKLFF	TGTGCCAGCAGCTTAGGCCTCGACAGGGAAAAACTGTTTTTT
TRBV7-3	TRBD2	NA	TRBJ2-3	CASSPGLGGLDTQYF	TGTGCCAGCAGCCCGGGACTAGGAGGATTAGATACGCAGTATTTT
TRBV7-9	TRBD1	NA	TRBJ1-4	CASSRGQGATYDEKLFF	TGTGCCAGCAGCCGAGGACAGGGGGCTACCTACGATGAAAAACTGTTTTTT
TRBV6-6	TRBD1	NA	TRBJ2-7	CASRLTGTGPEQYF	TGTGCCAGCAGACTAACCGGGACAGGTCCCGAGCAGTACTTC
TRBV20-1	TRBD2	once	TRBJ2-7	CSARAGGSTDTQYF	TGCAGTGCAAGAGCGGGAGGGAGCACAGATACGCAGTACTTC
TRBV29-1	NA	NA	TRBJ2-6	CSTGDGISGANVLTF	TGCAGCACCGGGGACGGCATCTCTGGGGCCAACGTCCTGACTTTC
TRBV7-9	TRBD2	NA	TRBJ2-3	CASSLSYMREARDTQYF	TGTGCCAGCAGCCTTTCTTACATGCGGGAGGCCCGGGATACGCAGTATTTT
TRBV25-1	NA	NA	TRBJ2-2	CASSSDDSSNTGELFF	TGTGCCAGCAGTTCTGATGACTCCTCTAACACCGGGGAGCTGTTTTTT